Presented here are 21 T cell receptor beta chains from one specimen sequenced in a study of T cell repertoires in cytomegalovirus infection. TCRdb used MiXCR to reprocess the reads, holding one entry per CDR3 protein. Among about 480,000 distinct CDR3 sequences, more than 30% were seen once, and the ten largest hold 15% to 20%. No antigens are known for them. Material: cultured PBMCs, obtained from culture after CMV antigen stimulation. These receptors all come from a human donor in good health (CMV status not recorded). Some clones in this sample may be carry-over from other donors' samples.

The J gene is TRBJ2-1, the V gene TRBV20-1, with D tentatively TRBD2 (5 bases). Germline CDR1 reads DFQATT; CDR2 reads SNEGSKA (reference sequence). The V end lost 5 bases, the J end lost 0 bases, and 5 bases lay between the germline ends. CDR3 length: 12 amino acids. CDR3 nucleotide sequence: TGCAGTGCTCGGGACTCCTACAATGAGCAGTTCTTC. Residues: CSARDSYNEQFF.

This clonotype was counted many times. The V call is TRBV7-2, the J call TRBJ2-2; D is undetermined. CDR3 length equals 13 residues. Germline CDR1 SGHTA, CDR2 FQGNSA. V was trimmed by 5 bases and J by 9 bases, leaving 13 bases between them. DNA of the CDR3: TGTGCCAGCAGCCGAACCGGTTCCTGGGAGCTGTTTTTT. Its protein product is CASSRTGSWELFF. The full variable domain, rest sourced from reference TRBV7-2 and TRBJ2-2, is GAGVSQSPSNKVTEKGKDVELRCDPISGHTALYWYRQSLGQGLEFLIYFQGNSAPDKSGLPSDRFSAERTGGSVSTLTIQRTQQEDSAVYLCASSRTGSWELFFGEGSRLTVL.

CDR3 region: CASSAGTGISARETQYF. In DNA, the CDR3 is TGTGCCAGCAGTGCCGGGACAGGGATTTCGGCTCGGGAGACCCAGTACTTC. The chain employs TRBV6-2 or TRBV6-3 and TRBJ2-5, with 9 positions matching TRBD1. CDR3 length: 17 amino acids. V shed 5 bases and J 5 bases; nucleotides not matched to a gene: 15. Germline-derived CDR1 and CDR2 are MNHEY and SVGEGT.

The chain has TRBV18 and TRBJ2-5; D is perhaps TRBD2 (6 bases). The CDR3 has 16 residues. The germline V gene has CDR1 KGHSH and CDR2 LQKENI. Trimming cost V 0 bases and J 10 bases, with 21 bases left between them. As DNA, the CDR3 is TGTGCCAGCTCACCACCCAGTTCTCAGGGAGGTGATGACCAGTACTTC. It encodes CASSPPSSQGGDDQYF. Complete variable domain (other parts from reference TRBV18 and TRBJ2-5): NAGVMQNPRHLVRRRGQEARLRCSPMKGHSHVYWYRQLPEEGLKFMVYLQKENIIDESGMPKERFSAEFPKEGPSILRIQQVVRGDSAAYFCASSPPSSQGGDDQYFGPGTRLLVL.

The rearrangement joins TRBV18 to TRBJ2-2; 7 bases align to TRBD1. The V gene's germline CDR1 is KGHSH and CDR2 LQKENI. The CDR3 contains 18 residues. J was trimmed by 6 bases and V by 1 base; bases with no gene match: 14. Here the CDR3 reads CASSPLPTTGSSSGELFF. The CDR3 nucleotides are TGTGCCAGCTCACCACTCCCAACGACAGGGAGTTCTTCCGGGGAGCTGTTTTTT.

In nucleotides, the CDR3 is TGTGCCAGCAGCCTCTATGGGGACAGGGTTAAACTGTTTTTT. As protein: CASSLYGDRVKLFF. This chain connects TRBV7-2 to TRBJ1-4; 9 bases align to TRBD1. Germline CDR1 reads SGHTA; CDR2 reads FQGNSA. There are 14 residues in the CDR3. V lost 5 bases, J lost 11 bases, and 9 bases stayed unmatched.

This clonotype was seen a handful of times. This chain connects TRBV7-9 to TRBJ2-1; 9 positions match TRBD2. The CDR3 is 19 amino acids. Germline CDR1 and CDR2: SEHNR and FQNEAQ (reference sequence). Trimming at V came to 5 bases and at J to 3 bases, leaving 17 bases not matched to a gene. CDR3 DNA sequence: TGTGCCAGCAGCCTCGATAGCGGGAGAAGAAGGGCTATCTACAATGAGCAGTTCTTC. The encoded protein is CASSLDSGRRRAIYNEQFF.

The chain carries TRBV3-1 and TRBJ1-4, with a tentative D call TRBD1 (5 bases). Germline assignment: CDR1 LGHDT and CDR2 YNNKEL (reference sequence). V was pared by 4 bases and J by 4 bases, with 10 bases between. CDR3 length: 14 amino acids. The chain's CDR3 is CASSPGALNEKLFF. The CDR3, as DNA: TGTGCCAGCAGCCCCGGGGCTCTTAATGAAAAACTGTTTTTT.

The chain combines TRBV7-2 with TRBJ2-1; no clear D gene. Trimming removed 2 bases at V and 6 bases at J, with 14 bases between. Looked up from germline, CDR1 is SGHTA and CDR2 is FQGNSA. The CDR3 contains 15 residues. This CDR3 is CASSLIPGMGNEQFF. In DNA, the CDR3 is TGTGCCAGCAGCTTAATTCCGGGTATGGGCAATGAGCAGTTCTTC.

This clonotype was counted only a few times. The genes are TRBV7-2 and TRBJ2-3, with D possibly TRBD1 on 6 matching bases. This CDR3 is built from 16 residues. Germline V gene sequence: CDR1 SGHTA, CDR2 FQGNSA. With 5 bases removed from V and 4 bases from J, the gap between germline ends came to 19 bases. The CDR3 loop is CASSRDLTGGADTQYF. In nucleotides, the CDR3 is TGTGCCAGCAGCCGCGATTTGACAGGAGGTGCAGATACGCAGTATTTT.

The rearrangement uses TRBV5-1 and TRBJ2-1, with 14 bases fitting TRBD2. Looked up from germline, CDR1 is SGHRS and CDR2 is YFSETQ. V lost 0 bases and J lost 8; bases outside the gene matches: 4. The CDR3 totals 16 residues. The CDR3 spells CASSLGGTSGSYEQFF. CDR3 nucleotides: TGCGCCAGCAGCTTGGGAGGGACTAGCGGGAGCTATGAGCAGTTCTTC.

In its sample, this clonotype was seen a few times. This sequence joins TRBV6-5 and TRBJ1-6; D not certain. This CDR3 contains 14 residues. The germline CDR1 and CDR2 sequences are MNHEY and SVGAGI. Trimming left V 2 bases short and J 10 bases short, with 12 bases between. The DNA of the CDR3 is TGTGCCAGCAGTTACGCCACCCCTAACTCACCCCTCCACTTT. Translating gives CASSYATPNSPLHF.

The chain links TRBV5-8 to TRBJ1-2; 7 nucleotides line up with TRBD1. V dropped 2 bases and J dropped 8; count of bases not matched to a gene: 9. CDR3 length equals 14 residues. Germline CDR1 and CDR2: SGHTS and YDEGEE. CDR3 amino acids: CASSFTGAAGGYTF. CDR3 DNA sequence: TGTGCCAGCAGCTTCACAGGGGCGGCGGGAGGCTACACCTTC. The full variable domain, rest sourced from reference TRBV5-8 and TRBJ1-2, is EAGVTQSPTHLIKTRGQQATLRCSPISGHTSVYWYQQALGLGLQFLLWYDEGEERNRGNFPPRFSGRQFPNYSSELNVNALELEDSALYLCASSFTGAAGGYTFGSGTRLTVV.

This clonotype was seen a handful of times. The V call is TRBV6-4, the J call TRBJ2-7; 15 positions match TRBD2. CDR3 length: 19 residues. V lost 8 bases, J lost 0 bases, and 14 bases stayed unmatched. Germline V CDR1 and CDR2: MRHNA, SNTAGT. CDR3 residues: CASRKPPGLAGGVSYEQYF. CDR3 nucleotide sequence: TGTGCCAGCCGAAAACCGCCGGGACTAGCGGGAGGCGTCTCCTACGAGCAGTACTTC.

Only a few counts were recorded for this clonotype. The chain links TRBV7-2 to TRBJ1-1; 7 bases are shared with TRBD1. The germline gives CDR1 SGHTA, CDR2 FQGNSA. V was clipped by 8 bases and J by 2 bases; unmatched bases: 8. The CDR3 contains 14 residues. The CDR3 reads CASRPGTVNTEAFF. As DNA, the CDR3 is TGTGCCAGCCGACCCGGGACAGTTAACACTGAAGCTTTCTTT. The full variable domain, with the rest looked up from reference TRBV7-2 and TRBJ1-1, is GAGVSQSPSNKVTEKGKDVELRCDPISGHTALYWYRQSLGQGLEFLIYFQGNSAPDKSGLPSDRFSAERTGGSVSTLTIQRTQQEDSAVYLCASRPGTVNTEAFFGQGTRLTVV.

The genes are TRBV6-2 or TRBV6-3 and TRBJ2-1, with D unresolved. The assigned J gene may be wrong: the sequence end matches TRBJ2-7 better. The CDR3 extends over 16 amino acids. CDR1 MNHEY and CDR2 SVGEGT come from the germline V gene. The CDR3 protein is CASRGAPPSGYNEQYF. In DNA, the CDR3 is TGTGCCAGCAGGGGTGCGCCCCCCTCGGGTTACAATGAGCAGTACTTC.

This clonotype was counted a few times. The chain carries TRBV7-2 and TRBJ2-1; 9 bases map to TRBD1. CDR1 is SGHTA and CDR2 is FQGNSA in the germline V gene. The trim removed 4 bases at V and 7 bases at J, leaving 8 bases unmatched. This CDR3 spans 15 amino acids. For the CDR3, the DNA is TGTGCCAGCAGCTCCGGGACAGGGCGGTGGAATGAGCAGTTCTTC. Its protein is CASSSGTGRWNEQFF.

This chain joins TRBV4-2 and TRBJ2-1; 14 positions agree with TRBD2. The CDR3 length is 17 residues. Trimming took 0 bases from V and 6 from J; bases not matched to a gene: 4. CDR1 is LGHNA and CDR2 is YNFKEQ in the germline V gene. CDR3 DNA: TGTGCCAGCAGCCAAGATATAGGGACTAGCGGGAGCAATGAGCAGTTCTTC. Translation gives CASSQDIGTSGSNEQFF.

V gene TRBV6-2 or TRBV6-3 combines with J gene TRBJ2-3; no clear D. The CDR3 has 19 residues. Trimming cost V 3 bases and J 0 bases, with 22 bases left between them. Germline CDR1 and CDR2: MNHEY and SVGEGT. The CDR3 DNA reads as TGTGCCAGCAGTTATTCTCTCCAGGACGGACCTTGGAGCACAGATACGCAGTATTTT. Its translation is CASSYSLQDGPWSTDTQYF.

This clonotype occurred a few times. The chain has TRBV28 and TRBJ1-1; TRBD1 matches 9 bases. The CDR3 is made up of 17 amino acids. With V trimmed by 6 bases and J by 1 base, 12 bases remained unmatched. CDR1 is MDHEN and CDR2 is SYDVKM in the germline V gene. The CDR3 loop is CASRPTGTGWGNTEAFF. CDR3 bases: TGTGCCAGCAGACCTACCGGGACAGGGTGGGGGAACACTGAAGCTTTCTTT.

This clonotype was seen repeatedly, ten times or more. The J gene is TRBJ2-7, the V gene TRBV7-2, with D hard to call. Germline-derived CDR1 and CDR2 are SGHTA and FQGNSA. V dropped 4 bases and J dropped 2 bases, with 3 bases sitting between them. The CDR3 runs to 11 residues. CDR3 DNA sequence: TGTGCCAGCAGCTCCGCCTACGAGCAGTACTTC. Protein sequence: CASSSAYEQYF.